The rows below give T cell receptor beta chains drawn from one sample of a study of T cell responses to AZD1222 COVID-19 vaccine. Clones were sequenced by immunoSEQ multiplex PCR, and TCRdb holds only the in-frame ones, with some missing. The data show over 75,000 clones, with around 90% seen just once and over 2% held by the top ten. Specimen: peripheral blood, collected on day 0 of AZD1222 vaccination. All receptors derive from an adult in good health. Each CDR3 is given with its conserved first and last residue.

J	V	CDR3
TRBJ1-3	TRBV28	CASSLGGGGNTIYF
TRBJ1-6	TRBV2	CASSQQGIRNSPLHF
.	TRBV19	CASSLAPGELFF
TRBJ1-2	TRBV7-2	CASSLDSGLDYGYTF
TRBJ1-1	TRBV18	CASSSAIAMNTEAFF
TRBJ2-5	TRBV4-1	CASSQDPSAETQYF
TRBJ1-5	TRBV5-5	CASNKDRTAVQPQHF
TRBJ1-1	TRBV18	CASSKDRGQNTEAFF
TRBJ1-6	TRBV7-6	CASSLVGLETNNSPLHF
TRBJ1-1	TRBV6-5	CASTKGRDTEAFF
TRBJ1-5	TRBV30	CAWSGQGVDQPQHF
TRBJ1-1	TRBV27	CASRSPSTGRTEAFF
TRBJ2-1	TRBV29-1	CSVEKLAGGSYNEQFF
TRBJ1-2	TRBV7-9	CASSSEVLRGGYTF
TRBJ1-5	TRBV28	CASSPGDRDHQPQHF